The sequence of this T cell receptor (beta chain) was determined in a study of CD8 T cells in Susac syndrome. To note about this clonotype: Its specificity is unknown.

Sequencing of TCR beta was carried out in blood CD8+ and CD4+ T cells. FACS was used to enrich TEMRA cells, whereas the CD8+ and CD4+ T cells were obtained by negative isolation. General study findings and limits: Clonal expansion did not appear in Susac syndrome CD4+ T cell repertoires.

It was with random hexamers that roughly 0.5 to 1 ug RNA was reverse transcribed. Amplification of TCR beta CDR3 used immunoSEQ multiplex PCR across 54 Vbeta and 13 Jbeta. TCRdb redid the calling of the immunoSEQ multiplex PCR reads with MiXCR, one entry per CDR3 protein. The data hold 200,000 to 300,000 distinct CDR3 sequences, with 90% to 96% observed a single time. There are 15 residues in the CDR3. Germline lookup yields CDR1 SGHVS and CDR2 FNYEAQ. Trimming took off 5 bases at V and 6 bases at J, with 17 bases between the two ends. This chain uses TRBV7-6 with TRBJ2-1; D is ambiguous. The sample consisted of CD4+ T cells from PBMCs. This receptor was taken from a human donor with Susac syndrome. CDR3 sequence reads: CASSPVYGVVNEQFF. The CDR3 DNA is TGTGCCAGCAGCCCCGTCTACGGTGTGGTCAATGAGCAGTTCTTC.